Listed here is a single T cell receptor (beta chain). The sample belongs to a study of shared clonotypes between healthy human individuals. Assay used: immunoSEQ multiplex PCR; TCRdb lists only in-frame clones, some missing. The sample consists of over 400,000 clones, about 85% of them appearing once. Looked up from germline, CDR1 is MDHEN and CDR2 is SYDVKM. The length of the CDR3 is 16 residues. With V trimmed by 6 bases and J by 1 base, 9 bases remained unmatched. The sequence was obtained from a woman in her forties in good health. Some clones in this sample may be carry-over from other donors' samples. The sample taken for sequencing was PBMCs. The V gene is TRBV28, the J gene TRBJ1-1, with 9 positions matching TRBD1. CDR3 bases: TGTGCCAGCAGACCATCCGGGACAGGGTCGAACACTGAAGCTTTCTTT. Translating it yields CASRPSGTGSNTEAFF.